A single sample is the source of the 21 T cell receptor beta chains below, sequenced in a study of human T cells and chemical hapten exposure (dated by TCRdb to the early 2020s). Sample time point, as interpreted from the label and publication: patch test 2, 6 weeks after DPC sensitization. The label giving this sample's treatment or condition can be read as: therapeutic diphenylcyclopropenone sensitization with weekly scalp DPC. Receptor libraries were prepared by RACE. Instrument on record: NextSeq 500. TCRdb passed the public sequencing reads through fastp at Q25 and MiXCR, retaining productive beta sequences. CDR3 protein duplicates are merged, each entry listing the most common genes and DNA. The sample includes roughly 92,000 distinct CDR3 sequences, with roughly 11% observed a single time. The biggest ten clones account for about 3% of the sample. Sequenced here: whole blood, sampled in connection with sensitization to the hapten diphenylcyclopropenone (DPC). The receptors were gathered from a woman aged 40-49 years with alopecia areata. Some clones in this sample may be carry-over from other donors' samples.

The genes are TRBV29-1 and TRBJ2-7; tentatively, D is TRBD1 or TRBD2 (6 bases each). Germline V gives CDR1 SQVTM, CDR2 ANQGSEA. The CDR3 totals 13 residues. Trimming took off 4 bases at V and 7 bases at J, with 17 bases between the two ends. CDR3 residues: CSVVEGGLREQYF. The CDR3 bases are TGCAGCGTTGTTGAGGGGGGCCTTCGGGAGCAGTACTTC.

This clonotype was seen more than once but under ten times. This chain joins TRBV7-9 and TRBJ1-6; no clear D. Germline V CDR1 and CDR2: SEHNR, FQNEAQ (reference sequence). Between the trimmed V and J ends, which lost 5 bases and 0 bases, there was a span of 14 bases. The length of the CDR3 is 17 residues. As DNA, the CDR3 is TGTGCCAGCAGCCCCGGGAAAGGTGGCTCCTATAATTCACCCCTCCACTTT. Its translation is CASSPGKGGSYNSPLHF.

This clonotype showed up just once. This chain links TRBV24-1 with TRBJ2-3; TRBD2 matches 13 bases. The CDR3 runs 19 residues. From germline, CDR1 is KGHDR and CDR2 SFDVKD. J gave up 3 bases and V 3 bases, and 11 bases lay outside the gene matches. The CDR3 DNA reads TGTGCCACCAGTGATCAGATCTCGACTAGCGGGGGGCCTACAGATACGCAGTATTTT. Encoded protein: CATSDQISTSGGPTDTQYF.

This clonotype has a handful of counts. The V and J genes are TRBV7-2 and TRBJ1-3; D gene ambiguous. CDR1 and CDR2 from the germline V gene are SGHTA and FQGNSA. The CDR3 is 13 amino acids. V dropped 5 bases and J dropped 5 bases, with 10 bases sitting between them. In DNA, the CDR3 is TGTGCCAGCAGCCCGCAGAACAGAAACACCATATATTTT. Its translation: CASSPQNRNTIYF.

The chain joins TRBV3-1 to TRBJ2-7; D call uncertain. The ends were cut back, 3 bases at V and 0 bases at J, with 9 bases in the middle. The CDR3 covers 14 residues. Germline V gene sequence: CDR1 LGHDT, CDR2 YNNKEL (reference sequence). CDR3 coding DNA: TGTGCCAGCAGCCATGGGGTCCACTCCTACGAGCAGTACTTC. Its translation: CASSHGVHSYEQYF.

This clonotype appeared many times. V gene TRBV7-8 combines with J gene TRBJ2-5, with 10 nucleotides matching TRBD2. Germline V gene sequence: CDR1 SGHVS, CDR2 FQNEAQ. This CDR3 is 15 amino acids long. V lost 5 bases, J lost 7 bases, and 10 bases stayed unmatched. This chain's CDR3 is CASSPAGTSVGTQYF. The CDR3 coding sequence is TGTGCCAGCAGCCCAGCCGGGACTAGCGTAGGGACCCAGTACTTC.

The V gene is TRBV19, the J gene TRBJ2-2; weak D call: TRBD2 (5 bases). Trimming cost V 6 bases and J 5 bases, with 13 bases left between them. CDR3 size: 14 residues. Germline CDR1 is LNHDA and CDR2 is SQIVND (reference sequence). CDR3 residues: CASRVTGGTGELFF. Here the CDR3 DNA reads TGTGCCAGTAGGGTGACGGGCGGGACCGGGGAGCTGTTTTTT. Combining the CDR3 with reference TRBV19 and TRBJ2-2 gives the whole variable domain DGGITQSPKYLFRKEGQNVTLSCEQNLNHDAMYWYRQDPGQGLRLIYYSQIVNDFQKGDIAEGYSVSREKKESFPLTVTSAQKNPTAFYLCASRVTGGTGELFFGEGSRLTVL.

In its sample, this clonotype was seen many times. The V and J genes are TRBV9 and TRBJ2-1, with TRBD2 matching over 10 bases. The germline V gene encodes CDR1 SGDLS and CDR2 YYNGEE. CDR3 length equals 15 residues. V lost 2 bases and J lost 5; bases outside the gene matches: 4. The CDR3 region has the DNA TGTGCCAGCAGCGTCACAGCGGGAGGGGACAATGAGCAGTTCTTC. It translates to CASSVTAGGDNEQFF.

Many counts were recorded for this clonotype. The V gene is TRBV28, the J gene TRBJ1-5; unclear D gene. Germline V gives CDR1 MDHEN, CDR2 SYDVKM. This CDR3 has 12 residues. Trimming shortened V by 5 bases and J by 6 bases, and 8 bases separated the two germline ends. The DNA of the CDR3 is TGTGCCAGCAGTCTGGACCCTCAGCCCCAGCATTTT. Protein product: CASSLDPQPQHF.

Only a few counts were recorded for this clonotype. The rearrangement joins TRBV2 to TRBJ2-7; a possible D gene is TRBD1 (6 bases). The CDR3 runs to 11 residues. V gave up 6 bases and J gave up 4 bases, with 7 bases separating them. From germline, CDR1 is SNHLY and CDR2 FYNNEI. This chain's CDR3 is CASRGHYEQYF. The CDR3 DNA sequence: TGTGCCAGCAGGGGACATTACGAGCAGTACTTC. Using reference TRBV2 and TRBJ2-7 for the parts outside the CDR3, the full variable domain is EPEVTQTPSHQVTQMGQEVILRCVPISNHLYFYWYRQILGQKVEFLVSFYNNEISEKSEIFDDQFSVERPDGSNFTLKIRSTKLEDSAMYFCASRGHYEQYFGPGTRLTVT.

The chain links TRBV27 to TRBJ2-1; no definite D call. CDR1 MNHEY and CDR2 SMNVEV come from the germline V gene (reference sequence). V dropped 5 bases and J dropped 0 bases, with 11 bases sitting between them. The CDR3 totals 15 residues. The CDR3 sequence: CASSPPSDSYNEQFF. The DNA for the CDR3 is TGTGCCAGCAGTCCCCCCTCCGACTCCTACAATGAGCAGTTCTTC.

There are many counts of this clonotype. The CDR3 nucleotides are TGTGCCAGCAGCCAAGAGCCGACAGGGGTACAGCCCCAGCATTTT. Amino acids: CASSQEPTGVQPQHF. The genes are TRBV3-1 and TRBJ1-5, with 8 bases that match TRBD1. Germline CDR1 LGHDT, CDR2 YNNKEL (reference sequence). The CDR3 totals 15 residues. V trimming: 0 bases; J trimming: 7 bases; junction bases outside the gene matches: 5.

This clonotype was detected many times. The CDR3 sequence is CASSLGGIQAFF. The DNA for the CDR3 is TGTGCCAGCTCTCTCGGGGGGATCCAAGCTTTCTTT. The chain has TRBV28 and TRBJ1-1; TRBD1 might be the D (5 bases). The CDR3 is 12 amino acids. The V and J ends lost 8 bases and 9 bases respectively, with 16 bases between them. From germline, CDR1 is MDHEN and CDR2 SYDVKM.

This clonotype was found many times. The gene calls are TRBV6-2 or TRBV6-3 and TRBJ2-1; 14 bases agree with TRBD2. V shed 5 bases and J 6 bases; nucleotides not matched to a gene: 9. CDR1 and CDR2 from the germline V gene are MNHEY and SVGEGT. The length of the CDR3 is 17 residues. CDR3 nucleotide sequence: TGTGCCAGCAGTCTCCCGGGACTAGCGGGAGTATCCAATGAGCAGTTCTTC. Amino acids: CASSLPGLAGVSNEQFF.

This clonotype was found a few times. V and J are TRBV15 and TRBJ2-1; D may be TRBD1 (6 bases). This CDR3 region has 17 residues. The V gene lost 2 bases and the J gene lost 8 bases, with 22 bases spanning the gap. The germline V gene encodes CDR1 LNHNV and CDR2 YYDKDF (reference sequence). The CDR3 loop reads CATSRTRTGRGPDEQFF. CDR3 DNA: TGTGCCACCAGCAGAACCAGAACAGGCAGGGGCCCAGATGAGCAGTTCTTC.

This clonotype appeared a few times. The chain uses TRBV20-1 and TRBJ2-7; D possibly corresponds to TRBD2 (6 bases). The CDR3 length is 20 residues. Germline V gene lookup returns CDR1 DFQATT and CDR2 SNEGSKA (reference sequence). Trimming cost V 0 bases and J 1 base, with 28 bases left between them. The CDR3 sequence: CSAREPPSAGGKIRSYEQYF. Written as DNA, the CDR3 is TGCAGTGCTAGAGAACCCCCGTCAGCCGGAGGGAAGATCAGATCCTACGAGCAGTACTTC.

This clonotype was detected ten times or more. This sequence joins TRBV7-2 and TRBJ2-5; a weak D match, TRBD1 (6 bases). The germline CDR1 and CDR2 sequences are SGHTA and FQGNSA. Trimming removed 8 bases at V and 7 bases at J, with 23 bases between. This CDR3 spans 15 amino acids. CDR3 protein: CASAPQPQGRGTQYF. The DNA for the CDR3 is TGTGCCAGCGCCCCGCAACCTCAGGGGCGAGGGACCCAGTACTTC.

Concerning this clonotype: Because the CDR3 is missing its conserved closing phenylalanine or tryptophan, this is likely a read error. The DNA is omitted, as the CDR3 cannot be located on it reliably, and the CDR3 follows TCRdb's listing. The chain uses TRBV6-1 and TRBJ2-1; the D segment call TRBD2 is taken from the table without a DNA check. In germline, CDR1 is MNHNS, CDR2 SASEGT. Ends included, the CDR3 has 12 residues. The CDR3 sequence: CASSKRTSGRTI.

This clonotype has only a few counts. CDR3 region: CSARDRGTTEAFF. The CDR3 coding sequence is TGCAGTGCTAGAGATCGCGGGACCACTGAAGCTTTCTTT. This sequence joins TRBV20-1 and TRBJ1-1, with D possibly matching TRBD1 (5 bases). Between the trimmed V and J ends, which lost 0 bases and 4 bases, there was a span of 9 bases. Germline V gene sequence: CDR1 DFQATT, CDR2 SNEGSKA (reference sequence). The CDR3 runs 13 residues.

This clonotype was found a few times. V is TRBV14 and J is TRBJ2-1, with D perhaps given as TRBD1 or TRBD2 (6 bases each). Germline assignment: CDR1 SGHDN and CDR2 FVKESK. The V end lost 1 base, the J end lost 12 bases, and 13 bases lay between the germline ends. The CDR3 is 13 residues long. CDR3 in DNA: TGTGCCAGCAGCCAAGTTAGGGGGGTAAGGCAGTTCTTC. This encodes CASSQVRGVRQFF.

The sample holds many counts of this clonotype. The genes are TRBV30 and TRBJ1-2, with D maybe TRBD1 (5 bases). In germline, CDR1 is GTSNPN, CDR2 SVGIG (reference sequence). This CDR3 region has 10 residues. Trimming removed 1 base at V and 8 bases at J, with 5 bases between. The CDR3 DNA follows: TGTGCCTGGAGTGGGGGCGGCTACACCTTC. Translated: CAWSGGGYTF.